The 19 T cell receptor beta chains presented below share a single source sample, sequenced in a study of T cell responses to AZD1222 COVID-19 vaccine. The repertoire was sequenced with immunoSEQ multiplex PCR; TCRdb's copy has only in-frame clones and lacks some. This sample yields 90,000 to 150,000 clones, of which 85% to 90% are seen a single time; 4.4% belongs to the top ten. The sample here was peripheral blood, taken on day 0 of AZD1222 vaccination. These receptor sequences come from an adult in good health.

The chain employs TRBV10-3 and TRBJ2-1; 12 bases align to TRBD2. The CDR3 length is 15 residues. The V gene end was trimmed by 3 bases and the J gene end by 10 bases; junction bases not matched to a gene: 7. Germline V gene sequence: CDR1 ENHRY, CDR2 SYGVKD. The CDR3 loop is CAISDGLAGGGEQFF. In DNA, the CDR3 is TGTGCCATCAGTGACGGGCTAGCGGGAGGGGGGGAGCAGTTCTTC.

The V call is TRBV19, the J call TRBJ2-7; the D is unclear. The germline CDR1 and CDR2 sequences are LNHDA and SQIVND (reference sequence). The CDR3 length is 15 residues. The V end lost 5 bases, the J end lost 2 bases, and 16 bases lay between the germline ends. The CDR3 DNA sequence: TGTGCCAGTAGTGTCAGTCCCGGACCTACCTACGAGCAGTACTTC. This encodes CASSVSPGPTYEQYF.

This clone was seen only once. This chain links TRBV18 with TRBJ2-3; 7 bases are a match to TRBD2. Germline loops: CDR1 KGHSH, CDR2 LQKENI. V was clipped by 3 bases and J by 1 base; unmatched bases: 7. This CDR3 is 16 amino acids long. CDR3 DNA sequence: TGTGCCAGCTCACCGAAAGGACTAGACCGCACAGATACGCAGTATTTT. It yields the protein CASSPKGLDRTDTQYF.

The V call is TRBV5-6, the J call TRBJ2-4; D is perhaps TRBD1 or TRBD2 (6 bases each). Germline CDR1 SGHDT, CDR2 YYEEEE. The CDR3 extends over 17 amino acids. Between the trimmed V and J ends, which lost 1 base and 1 base, there was a span of 15 bases. The CDR3 is CASSLLSRGEAKNIQYF. CDR3 bases: TGTGCCAGCAGCTTGTTGTCTAGGGGGGAGGCCAAAAACATTCAGTACTTC.

CDR3 nucleotide sequence: TGCGCCAGCAGCTTGGGTACTAGCGGGTTCACAGATACGCAGTATTTT. This sequence encodes CASSLGTSGFTDTQYF. This chain joins TRBV5-1 and TRBJ2-3; 9 bases line up with TRBD2. V shed 0 bases and J 2 bases; nucleotides not matched to a gene: 4. The CDR3 sequence is 16 residues long. CDR1 and CDR2 (germline): SGHRS, YFSETQ.

The chain recombines TRBV7-9 with TRBJ2-7, with 7 bases identical to TRBD1. CDR1 SEHNR and CDR2 FQNEAQ come from the germline V gene (reference sequence). This CDR3 has 13 amino acids. J lost 5 bases, V lost 4 bases, and 5 bases had no gene match. DNA for the CDR3: TGTGCCAGCAGCTACGGACAGGCCAACGAGCAGTACTTC. Amino acid sequence: CASSYGQANEQYF.

The chain carries TRBV6-5 and TRBJ2-5; 14 bases align to TRBD2. Germline V CDR1 and CDR2: MNHEY, SVGAGI. V gave up 5 bases and J gave up 4 bases; unmatched junction bases: 3. This CDR3 region has 15 residues. The CDR3 loop is CASSLGTSGRETQYF. CDR3 DNA: TGTGCCAGCAGTCTGGGGACTAGCGGGAGAGAGACCCAGTACTTC.

This rearrangement joins TRBV21-1 to TRBJ2-3; TRBD2, the table's D call, lacks a check against the DNA. TRBV21-1 constitutes a pseudogene. There are 15 residues in the CDR3. CDR3 nucleotide sequence: TGTGCCAGCAGCAAGACTAGCGGGGAAGGAGATACGCAGTATTTT. It is translated as CASSKTSGEGDTQYF.

The V call is TRBV5-1, the J call TRBJ2-2; 12 bases agree with TRBD2. The V gene end was trimmed by 0 bases and the J gene end by 6 bases; junction bases not matched to a gene: 0. The CDR3 runs to 15 residues. Germline CDR1 is SGHRS and CDR2 is YFSETQ. CDR3 loop: CASSLASGGAGELFF. CDR3 DNA: TGCGCCAGCAGCTTGGCTAGCGGGGGGGCCGGGGAGCTGTTTTTT.

The chain joins TRBV7-9 to TRBJ1-1, with D hard to call. CDR3 length: 17 residues. Germline V gene sequence: CDR1 SEHNR, CDR2 FQNEAQ (reference sequence). V was clipped by 0 bases and J by 1 base, with 15 bases between them. The CDR3: CASSLALDPFANTEAFF. The CDR3 DNA sequence: TGTGCCAGCAGCTTAGCCCTAGACCCATTCGCGAACACTGAAGCTTTCTTT.

In this sample, this clone is medium-sized (0.01 to 0.1%). The CDR3 sequence is CASSADRGIYGYTF. CDR3 bases: TGTGCCAGTAGCGCCGACAGGGGGATCTATGGCTACACCTTC. This rearrangement joins TRBV19 to TRBJ1-2, with 9 bases aligning to TRBD1. Germline values: CDR1 LNHDA, CDR2 SQIVND (reference sequence). The CDR3 totals 14 residues. V gave up 6 bases and J gave up 4 bases; unmatched junction bases: 6.

The V call is TRBV7-9, the J call TRBJ1-5, with D uncertain. Germline V CDR1 and CDR2: SEHNR, FQNEAQ (reference sequence). The CDR3 sequence is 13 residues long. With 5 bases removed from V and 3 bases from J, the gap between germline ends came to 8 bases. This CDR3 is CASSMEANQPQHF. CDR3 DNA sequence: TGTGCCAGCAGCATGGAGGCCAATCAGCCCCAGCATTTT.

This sequence joins TRBV27 and TRBJ1-2, with 7 bases lining up with TRBD1. V lost 7 bases to trimming and J lost 7 bases; unmatched junction nucleotides: 15. There are 15 residues in the CDR3. The germline V gene encodes CDR1 MNHEY and CDR2 SMNVEV (reference sequence). CDR3 sequence reads: CASISFDKGAIGYTF. In DNA, the CDR3 is TGTGCCAGCATCTCCTTTGATAAGGGGGCGATTGGCTACACCTTC.

V gene TRBV5-6 combines with J gene TRBJ1-2, with a tentative D call TRBD1 (5 bases). The ends were cut back, 4 bases at V and 3 bases at J, with 13 bases in the middle. Germline V lookup: CDR1 SGHDT, CDR2 YYEEEE. The CDR3 loop spans 14 amino acids. CDR3 residues: CASSVGDVDYGYTF. CDR3 bases: TGTGCCAGCAGCGTGGGGGACGTGGACTATGGCTACACCTTC. Supplemented by reference TRBV5-6 and TRBJ1-2, the full variable domain reads DAGVTQSPTHLIKTRGQQVTLRCSPKSGHDTVSWYQQALGQGPQFIFQYYEEEERQRGNFPDRFSGHQFPNYSSELNVNALLLGDSALYLCASSVGDVDYGYTFGSGTRLTVV.

The chain employs TRBV19 and TRBJ2-1; 11 bases match TRBD1. Germline CDR1 is LNHDA and CDR2 is SQIVND (reference sequence). The ends lost 3 bases at V and 7 bases at J; junction bases unmatched: 5. The CDR3 runs to 15 residues. The CDR3 DNA is TGTGCCAGTAGTATGAGGGACAGGGGGAGGAATGAGCAGTTCTTC. Translated, it gives CASSMRDRGRNEQFF.

This chain joins TRBV9 and TRBJ2-2, with 9 nucleotides matching TRBD1. CDR3 size: 14 residues. Trimming removed 3 bases from V and 5 bases from J; junction bases left unmatched: 2. CDR1 is SGDLS and CDR2 is YYNGEE in the germline V gene. The CDR3 loop reads CASSATGGTGELFF. DNA of the CDR3: TGTGCCAGCAGCGCGACAGGGGGAACCGGGGAGCTGTTTTTT. The full variable domain, completed using reference TRBV9 and TRBJ2-2, is DSGVTQTPKHLITATGQRVTLRCSPRSGDLSVYWYQQSLDQGLQFLIQYYNGEERAKGNILERFSAQQFPDLHSELNLSSLELGDSALYFCASSATGGTGELFFGEGSRLTVL.

The rearrangement links TRBV18 to TRBJ1-5; D unclear. Between the trimmed V and J ends, which lost 1 base and 3 bases, there was a span of 13 bases. Germline V gene sequence: CDR1 KGHSH, CDR2 LQKENI. CDR3 length: 16 residues. The CDR3: CASSPQGRPNNQPQHF. The CDR3, as DNA: TGTGCCAGCTCACCACAAGGCCGGCCCAACAATCAGCCCCAGCATTTT. Supplemented by reference TRBV18 and TRBJ1-5, the full variable domain reads NAGVMQNPRHLVRRRGQEARLRCSPMKGHSHVYWYRQLPEEGLKFMVYLQKENIIDESGMPKERFSAEFPKEGPSILRIQQVVRGDSAAYFCASSPQGRPNNQPQHFGDGTRLSIL.

The J gene is TRBJ2-7, the V gene TRBV5-6; no clear D. The V and J ends lost 0 bases and 3 bases respectively, with 10 bases between them. This CDR3 region has 14 residues. Germline V gene lookup returns CDR1 SGHDT and CDR2 YYEEEE. Here the CDR3 DNA reads TGTGCCAGCAGCTTGGCTCCTAGGGTCTACGAGCAGTACTTC. Translating it yields CASSLAPRVYEQYF. The whole variable domain, remainder taken from reference TRBV5-6 and TRBJ2-7, is DAGVTQSPTHLIKTRGQQVTLRCSPKSGHDTVSWYQQALGQGPQFIFQYYEEEERQRGNFPDRFSGHQFPNYSSELNVNALLLGDSALYLCASSLAPRVYEQYFGPGTRLTVT.

This clone was observed a few times. J is TRBJ2-1 and V is TRBV2; maybe TRBD2 (5 bases). V gave up 1 base and J gave up 4 bases, with 11 bases separating them. The length of the CDR3 is 15 residues. Per the germline V gene, CDR1 is SNHLY and CDR2 is FYNNEI. As DNA, the CDR3 is TGTGCCAGCAGTGAAGGTGGGAGTTTATACAATGAGCAGTTCTTC. Protein: CASSEGGSLYNEQFF.